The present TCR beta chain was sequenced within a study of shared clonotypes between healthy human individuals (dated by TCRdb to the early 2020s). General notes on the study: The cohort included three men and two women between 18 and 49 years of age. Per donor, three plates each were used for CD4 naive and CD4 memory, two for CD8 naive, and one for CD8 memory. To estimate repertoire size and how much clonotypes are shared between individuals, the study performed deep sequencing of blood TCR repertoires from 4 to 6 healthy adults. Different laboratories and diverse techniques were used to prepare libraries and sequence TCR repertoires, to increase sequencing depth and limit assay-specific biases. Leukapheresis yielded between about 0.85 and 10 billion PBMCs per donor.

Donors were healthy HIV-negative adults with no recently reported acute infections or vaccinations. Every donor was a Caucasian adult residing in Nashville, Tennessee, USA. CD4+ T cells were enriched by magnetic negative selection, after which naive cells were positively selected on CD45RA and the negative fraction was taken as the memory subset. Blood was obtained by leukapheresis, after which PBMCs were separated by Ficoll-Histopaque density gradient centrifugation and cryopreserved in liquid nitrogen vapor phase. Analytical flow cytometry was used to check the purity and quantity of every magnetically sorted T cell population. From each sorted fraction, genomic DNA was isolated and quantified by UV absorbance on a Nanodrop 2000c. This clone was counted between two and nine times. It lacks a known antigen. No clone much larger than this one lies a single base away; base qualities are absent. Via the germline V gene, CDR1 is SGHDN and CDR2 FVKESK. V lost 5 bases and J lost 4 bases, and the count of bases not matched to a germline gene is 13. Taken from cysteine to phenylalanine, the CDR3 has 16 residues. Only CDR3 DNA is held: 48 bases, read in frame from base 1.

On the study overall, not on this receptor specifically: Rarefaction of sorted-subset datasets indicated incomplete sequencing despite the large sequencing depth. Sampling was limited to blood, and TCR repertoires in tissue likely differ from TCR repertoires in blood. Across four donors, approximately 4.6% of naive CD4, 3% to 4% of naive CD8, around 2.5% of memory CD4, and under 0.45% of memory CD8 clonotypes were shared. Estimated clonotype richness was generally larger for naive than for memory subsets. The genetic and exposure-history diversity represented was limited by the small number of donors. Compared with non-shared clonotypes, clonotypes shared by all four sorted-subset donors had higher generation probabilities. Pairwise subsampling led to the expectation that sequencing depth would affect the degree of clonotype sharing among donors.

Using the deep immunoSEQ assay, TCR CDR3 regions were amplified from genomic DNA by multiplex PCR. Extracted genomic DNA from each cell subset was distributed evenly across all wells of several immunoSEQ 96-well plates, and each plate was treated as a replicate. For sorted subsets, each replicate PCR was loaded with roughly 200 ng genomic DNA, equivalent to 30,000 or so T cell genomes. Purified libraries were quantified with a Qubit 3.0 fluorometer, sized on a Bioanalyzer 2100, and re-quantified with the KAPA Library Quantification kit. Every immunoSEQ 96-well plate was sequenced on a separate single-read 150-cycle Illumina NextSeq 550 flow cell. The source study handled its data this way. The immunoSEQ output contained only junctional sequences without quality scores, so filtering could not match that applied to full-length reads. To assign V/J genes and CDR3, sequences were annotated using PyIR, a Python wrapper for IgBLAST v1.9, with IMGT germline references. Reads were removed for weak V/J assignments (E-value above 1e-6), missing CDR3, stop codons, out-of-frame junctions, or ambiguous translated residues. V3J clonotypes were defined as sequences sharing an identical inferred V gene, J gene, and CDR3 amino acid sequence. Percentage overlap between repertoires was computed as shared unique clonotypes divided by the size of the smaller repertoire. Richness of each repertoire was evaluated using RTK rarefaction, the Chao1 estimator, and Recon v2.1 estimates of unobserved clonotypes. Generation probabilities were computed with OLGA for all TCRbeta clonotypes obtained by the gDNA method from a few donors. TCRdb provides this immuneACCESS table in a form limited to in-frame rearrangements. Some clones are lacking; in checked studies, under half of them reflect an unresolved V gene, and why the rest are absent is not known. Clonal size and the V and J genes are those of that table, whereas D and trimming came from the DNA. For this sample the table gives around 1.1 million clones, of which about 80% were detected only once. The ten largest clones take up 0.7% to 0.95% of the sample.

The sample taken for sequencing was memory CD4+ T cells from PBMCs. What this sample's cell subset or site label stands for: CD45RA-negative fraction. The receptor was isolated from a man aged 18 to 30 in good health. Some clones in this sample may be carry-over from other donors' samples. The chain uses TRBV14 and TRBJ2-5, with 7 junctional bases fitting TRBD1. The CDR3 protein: CASSAHDRAWGETQYF. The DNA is TGTGCCAGCAGCGCTCATGACAGGGCCTGGGGAGAGACCCAGTACTTC.